Listed here is a single T cell receptor (beta chain). This same CDR3 is encoded by further DNA sequences in the sample. The source of the sample is a study of shared clonotypes between healthy human individuals. As for the study in general: Each donor's CD8 memory used one plate, CD8 naive two, each CD4 subset three.

Generated by immunoSEQ multiplex PCR, the TCRdb table keeps only in-frame clones and is missing some. This sample has about 590,000 clones, with 95% to 96% found just once. The CDR3 length is 14 residues. Germline V lookup: CDR1 MNHEY, CDR2 SMNVEV (reference sequence). V lost 4 bases to trimming and J lost 5 bases; unmatched junction nucleotides: 3. CD45RO-negative, CCR7-positively selected cells formed the naive CD8 fraction, excluding terminally differentiated effector memory CD45RA+ cells. The chain carries TRBV27 and TRBJ1-5, with TRBD1 identical over 9 bases. This sequence was found in a woman aged 25 to 45 in good health. The sequencing sample was made of naive CD8+ T cells sorted from blood. The CDR3 coding sequence is TGTGCCAGCAGTTCCGGACAGGGGTATCAGCCCCAGCATTTT. As protein: CASSSGQGYQPQHF.